This TCR beta chain stems from a study of shared clonotypes between healthy human individuals. On the study more broadly: Used for every donor were three CD4 naive, three CD4 memory, two CD8 naive and one CD8 memory plate.

The CDR3 is 15 residues long. CDR1 SGHNT and CDR2 YYREEE come from the germline V gene (reference sequence). Trimming left V 4 bases short and J 0 bases short, with 13 bases between. A split of CD4+ cells into CD45RA+ naive and CD45RA-negative memory subsets was performed. This clone was detected only once. Researchers divided each subset's genomic DNA evenly across several immunoSEQ plates. A roughly 200 ng quantity of DNA, tens of thousands of T cell genomes, went into the sorted-subset replicate PCRs. Produced via immunoSEQ multiplex PCR; TCRdb's table is partial and in-frame only. The sample has over 1.4 million clones; roughly 95% are singletons.

The V gene is TRBV5-4, the J gene TRBJ1-1; no definite D call. The sample consisted of naive CD4+ T cells sorted from blood. Indicated subset: CD45RA+ positively selected. This TCR came from a young man in good health. The CDR3 reads CASSPRGRVNTEAFF. CDR3 nucleotides: TGTGCCAGCAGCCCCCGGGGAAGAGTGAACACTGAAGCTTTCTTT.